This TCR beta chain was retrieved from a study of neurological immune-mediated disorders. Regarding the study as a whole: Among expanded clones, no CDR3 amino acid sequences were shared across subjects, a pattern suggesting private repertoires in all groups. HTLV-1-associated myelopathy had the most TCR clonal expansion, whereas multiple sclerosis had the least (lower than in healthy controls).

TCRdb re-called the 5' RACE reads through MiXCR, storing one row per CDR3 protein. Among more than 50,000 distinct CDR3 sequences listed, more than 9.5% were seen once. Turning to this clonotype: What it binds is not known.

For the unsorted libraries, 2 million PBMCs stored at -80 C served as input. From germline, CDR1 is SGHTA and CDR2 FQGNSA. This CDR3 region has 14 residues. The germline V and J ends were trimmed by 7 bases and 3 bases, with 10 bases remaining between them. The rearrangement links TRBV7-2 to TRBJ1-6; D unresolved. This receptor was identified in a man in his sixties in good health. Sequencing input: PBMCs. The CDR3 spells CASTHTDYNSPLHF. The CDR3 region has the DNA TGTGCCAGCACCCACACGGACTATAATTCACCCCTCCACTTT.